These T cell receptor beta chains were read from a single sample in a study of Graves' ophthalmopathy and Graves' hyperthyroidism. From the multiplex PCR reads, TCRdb called clonotypes with MiXCR, one entry per CDR3 protein. Seen here are roughly 1.1 million distinct CDR3 sequences, 35% to 45% observed once, and the top ten hold approximately 12%. The sequenced sample was peripheral blood or thyroid tissue (not recorded which). Receptors were obtained from an adult man with Graves' hyperthyroidism. CDR3s include the opening cysteine and the closing phenylalanine or tryptophan. The order of the fields is V gene, J gene, D gene, clone size, CDR3 protein, CDR3 DNA. The D gene is left open where the match is weak. The size entry is marked missing in some rows and otherwise reads once, few, many or a size class.

TRBV7-9,TRBJ2-6,TRBD1,many,CASSLPGDRVANVLTF,TGTGCCAGCAGCCTTCCGGGGGACAGGGTAGCCAACGTCCTGACTTTC
TRBV7-3,TRBJ1-4,TRBD1,many,CAPRPTGAPFSANEKLFF,TGTGCCCCGAGGCCGACAGGGGCTCCTTTTTCGGCTAATGAAAAACTGTTTTTT
TRBV5-6,TRBJ2-7,NA,few,CASSRQTGRYEQYF,TGTGCCAGCAGCCGACAAACAGGGAGATACGAGCAGTACTTC
TRBV7-2,TRBJ1-3,NA,NA,CASSLEGLVTVFF,TGTGCCAGCAGCTTAGAAGGATTGGTGACAGTCTTTTTT
TRBV6-6,TRBJ2-7,TRBD1,NA,CASSQTGESFEQYF,TGTGCCAGCAGCCAGACAGGGGAATCGTTCGAGCAGTACTTC
TRBV25-1,TRBJ1-1,NA,NA,CAWSPFNWYTEAFF,TGTGCCTGGAGTCCTTTTAACTGGTACACTGAAGCTTTCTTT
TRBV9,TRBJ1-2,TRBD1,NA,CASSRWAGGNSNYGYTF,TGTGCCAGCTCCCGCTGGGCAGGGGGGAATTCTAACTATGGCTACACCTTC
TRBV5-4,TRBJ2-2,NA,few,CASSFLPGTGELFF,TGTGCCAGCAGCTTTCTGCCCGGTACCGGGGAGCTGTTTTTT
TRBV29-1,TRBJ1-2,NA,NA,CSVVVQGTGYTF,TGCAGCGTTGTGGTACAGGGAACTGGCTACACCTTC
TRBV7-6,TRBJ1-4,NA,many,CASSHSPGNEKLFF,TGTGCCAGCAGCCACTCTCCGGGGAACGAAAAACTGTTTTTT
TRBV29-1,TRBJ1-2,NA,few,CSVDGWELSGYTF,TGCAGCGTTGACGGGTGGGAGTTGAGCGGCTACACCTTC
TRBV10-2,TRBJ1-5,NA,NA,CASSESGSEGNQPQHF,TGCGCCAGCAGTGAGTCAGGTAGTGAGGGCAATCAGCCCCAGCATTTT
TRBV7-9,TRBJ2-7,NA,few,CASSQDSGEQYF,TGCGCCAGCAGCCAAGATTCTGGCGAGCAGTACTTC
TRBV19,TRBJ1-2,TRBD1,many,CASSSRQGFGYTF,TGTGCCAGTAGTAGTCGACAGGGTTTTGGCTACACCTTC
TRBV5-4,TRBJ2-7,TRBD2,many,CASSTTGAGSYEQYF,TGTGCCAGCAGCACCACAGGAGCGGGATCTTACGAGCAGTACTTC
TRBV7-9,TRBJ2-7,TRBD2,NA,CASSLAGTSGPRYEQYF,TGTGCCAGCAGCTTGGCGGGGACTAGCGGTCCCCGCTACGAGCAGTACTTC
TRBV29-1,TRBJ1-6,NA,NA,CSAEAGNYEQYFGPGTDNSPLHF,NA
TRBV10-2,TRBJ1-1,NA,many,CASGELSEAFF,TGCGCCAGCGGGGAGTTGTCGGAAGCTTTCTTT
TRBV19,TRBJ2-7,NA,many,CASSPLSYEQYF,TGTGCCAGTAGTCCACTCTCCTACGAGCAGTACTTC
TRBV5-1,TRBJ1-6,NA,many,CASSPRTRNSPLHF,TGCGCCAGCAGTCCCCGGACCCGTAATTCACCCCTCCACTTT
TRBV7-9,TRBJ2-2,NA,NA,CASSLVPFTVRTGELFF,TGTGCCAGCAGCTTAGTCCCTTTTACAGTACGCACCGGGGAGCTATTTTTT
TRBV11-2,TRBJ2-7,TRBD1,few,CASSFSQGEVYEQYF,TGTGCCAGCAGCTTCTCACAGGGGGAGGTGTACGAGCAGTACTTC
TRBV5-4,TRBJ1-1,NA,few,CASSLDRGVNTEAFF,TGTGCCAGCAGCTTGGATCGGGGGGTTAACACTGAAGCTTTCTTT
TRBV20-1,TRBJ1-6,TRBD1,many,CSARTDRDNSPLHF,TGCAGTGCCCGAACCGACAGGGATAATTCACCCCTCCACTTT
TRBV6-6,TRBJ2-3,NA,NA,CASIDGTDTQYF,TGTGCCAGCATTGACGGCACAGATACGCAGTATTTT
TRBV19,TRBJ1-2,NA,many,CASSIANPLDGYTF,TGTGCCAGTAGTATAGCGAACCCCCTGGATGGCTACACCTTC
TRBV7-2,TRBJ2-7,NA,NA,CASSLVRVFSYEQYF,TGTGCCAGCAGCTTAGTACGGGTGTTCTCCTACGAGCAGTACTTC
TRBV29-1,TRBJ2-3,TRBD1,NA,CSVQDRGSRYTQYF,TGCAGCGTCCAGGACAGGGGCTCTCGGTATACGCAGTATTTT
TRBV2,TRBJ2-5,NA,many,CASAVQGTKTQYF,TGTGCCAGCGCGGTGCAGGGTACGAAGACCCAGTACTTC
TRBV9,TRBJ1-5,NA,NA,CASRAWGNQPQHF,TGTGCTAGCAGGGCGTGGGGCAATCAGCCCCAGCATTTT
TRBV29-1,TRBJ2-5,NA,many,CSTGGGRETQYF,TGCAGCACCGGTGGGGGGAGAGAGACCCAGTACTTC
TRBV29-1,TRBJ2-5,NA,NA,CSVDSGETQYF,TGCAGCGTTGATTCAGGTGAGACCCAGTACTTC
TRBV20-1,TRBJ1-4,NA,many,CSARDGFHTLNEKLFF,TGCAGTGCTAGGGACGGATTCCACACCCTTAATGAAAAACTGTTTTTT
TRBV9,TRBJ2-5,NA,NA,CASSTSSGKQGETQYF,TGTGCCAGCAGCACCTCGTCGGGAAAGCAGGGAGAGACCCAGTACTTC
TRBV15,TRBJ2-7,TRBD1,many,CATSRRTNPEDRVSNEQYF,TGTGCCACCAGCCGCAGAACGAACCCGGAGGACAGGGTTTCCAACGAGCAGTACTTC
TRBV7-8,TRBJ1-5,NA,many,CASSLLGENQPQHF,TGTGCCAGCAGCTTATTGGGAGAGAATCAGCCCCAGCATTTT
TRBV7-2,TRBJ2-2,NA,once,CASSSGLLGELFF,TGTGCCAGCAGCTCCGGACTTCTCGGCGAGCTGTTTTTT
TRBV19,TRBJ1-4,NA,NA,CATVGPINEKLFF,TGTGCCACCGTCGGGCCCATTAATGAAAAACTGTTTTTT
TRBV2,TRBJ2-5,TRBD1,NA,CASSIRTGGETQYF,TGTGCCAGCAGTATAAGGACAGGGGGAGAGACCCAGTACTTC
TRBV20-1,TRBJ2-7,NA,many,CSARSAGAEQYF,TGCAGTGCTAGAAGTGCAGGGGCCGAGCAGTACTTC
TRBV7-9,TRBJ2-5,TRBD2,NA,CASSPPGLAGQTQYF,TGTGCCAGCAGCCCTCCGGGACTAGCGGGGCAGACCCAGTACTTC
TRBV7-8,TRBJ1-5,NA,few,CASALWGAINQPQHF,TGTGCCAGCGCGTTGTGGGGGGCGATCAATCAGCCCCAGCATTTT
TRBV4-3,TRBJ1-5,NA,NA,CASSHRAGDNQPQHF,TGCGCCAGCAGCCACCGGGCAGGGGACAATCAGCCCCAGCATTTT
TRBV10-3,TRBJ1-1,NA,NA,CAISDPRQEAFF,TGTGCCATCAGTGACCCTAGACAGGAAGCTTTCTTT
TRBV19,TRBJ2-7,TRBD1,many,CASSVRDSPSYEQYF,TGTGCCAGTAGTGTCCGGGACAGCCCTTCCTACGAGCAGTACTTC
TRBV25-1,TRBJ1-1,TRBD1,NA,CASSISRGGAFF,TGTGCCAGCAGCATTAGCAGGGGGGGGGCTTTCTTT
TRBV7-2,TRBJ2-5,TRBD2,NA,CASSSGTTRETQYF,TGTGCCAGCAGTTCCGGGACTACGCGAGAGACCCAGTACTTC
TRBV9,TRBJ1-6,TRBD1,NA,CASSATGGGNSPLHF,TGTGCCAGCAGCGCAACAGGGGGTGGTAATTCACCCCTCCACTTT
TRBV7-9,TRBJ1-2,TRBD1,NA,CAMGQGNGGYTF,TGTGCCATGGGACAGGGAAACGGAGGCTACACCTTC
TRBV10-3,TRBJ1-2,TRBD1,NA,CAIRGTGTTNYGYTF,TGTGCCATCAGGGGGACAGGGACCACTAACTATGGCTACACCTTC
TRBV6-5,TRBJ2-5,NA,many,CASSYSTETQYF,TGTGCCAGCAGTTACTCGACCGAGACCCAGTACTTC
TRBV5-6,TRBJ1-1,NA,NA,CASSADGFLADTEAFF,TGTGCCAGCAGCGCGGATGGGTTCCTAGCAGACACTGAAGCTTTCTTT
TRBV9,TRBJ1-1,NA,NA,CASSVGLLRGNTEAFF,TGTGCCAGCAGCGTAGGTTTGCTGCGGGGGAACACTGAAGCTTTCTTT
TRBV4-3,TRBJ2-2,TRBD1,NA,CASSQFLSTGVSFTGELFF,TGCGCCAGCAGCCAGTTCCTGAGCACAGGGGTGTCCTTTACCGGGGAGCTGTTTTTT
TRBV19,TRBJ2-7,NA,NA,CASSKTGRSYEQYF,TGTGCCAGTAGTAAAACGGGCAGATCCTACGAGCAGTACTTC
TRBV25-1,TRBJ1-6,NA,NA,CASSWTLDSPLHF,TGTGCCAGCAGTTGGACATTGGATTCACCCCTCCACTTT
TRBV25-1,TRBJ1-1,NA,many,CASSESFTVLNTEAFF,TGTGCCAGCAGTGAATCTTTTACAGTTTTGAACACTGAAGCTTTCTTT